The 3 T cell receptor beta chains reported below all come from one sample, sequenced in a study of early stage breast cancer tumors. Sequenced by immunoSEQ multiplex PCR; TCRdb stores in-frame clones only, minus some. The profile shows approximately 52,000 clones, 83% of them singletons. Sequencing input: blood. All receptors derive from a person between 50 and 60 years old with breast cancer.

This clone was seen a few times. The chain couples TRBV7-3 to TRBJ1-2, with D possibly matching TRBD1 (5 bases). V was pared by 4 bases and J by 13 bases, with 19 bases between. Germline V gene lookup returns CDR1 SGHTA and CDR2 FQGTGA. The CDR3 has 13 residues. CDR3 sequence reads: CASSSLRGQKLTF. The DNA for the CDR3 is TGTGCCAGCAGCTCCCTTAGAGGACAAAAGCTCACCTTC.

This clone was seen a few times. The J gene is TRBJ1-1, the V gene TRBV4-2; TRBD1 is a possible D gene (5 bases). The V and J ends lost 4 bases and 7 bases respectively, with 16 bases between them. The CDR3 is made up of 14 amino acids. Germline CDR1 and CDR2: LGHNA and YNFKEQ. The CDR3 sequence: CASSRGNPGDEAFF. CDR3 bases: TGTGCCAGCAGCCGAGGGAATCCGGGGGATGAAGCTTTCTTT.

The chain uses TRBV7-9 and TRBJ1-4; unclear D gene. CDR3 length: 12 residues. V was trimmed by 5 bases and J by 11 bases, leaving 12 bases between them. Germline loops: CDR1 SEHNR, CDR2 FQNEAQ (reference sequence). The CDR3 region has the DNA TGTGCCAGCAGCCCCACGGGCCCGAAACTGTTTTTT. It translates to CASSPTGPKLFF.